This T cell receptor beta chain was sequenced for a study of T-cell memory formation after mild COVID-19. Background on the study: Clustering of TCRs was largely donor specific.

This clonotype has just a few counts. One entry per CDR3 protein, called by TCRdb with MiXCR from the 5' RACE reads. The sample carries under 250,000 distinct CDR3 sequences, roughly 30% recorded once. The germline V gene encodes CDR1 LGHDT and CDR2 YNNKEL (reference sequence). V lost 7 bases and J lost 3; bases outside the gene matches: 10. The CDR3 runs 15 residues. The receptor's source is an adult woman who had mild COVID-19 (a few samples of this study predate the infection). Cell type and time point are not known. V usage is TRBV3-1 and J usage is TRBJ1-2; 8 bases align to TRBD1. What was sequenced was PBMCs or a T cell subset sorted from them (not recorded which). In DNA, the CDR3 is TGTGCCAGCACTCAGGGACAGGTCGGGTACTATGGCTACACCTTC. It is translated as CASTQGQVGYYGYTF.